This entry lists 22 T cell receptor beta chains sequenced from one sample in a study of PD-1 and CTLA-4 blockade in melanoma. Generated by immunoSEQ multiplex PCR, the TCRdb table keeps only in-frame clones and is missing some. The sample shows about 32,000 clones, 88% of them seen only once. Sample: CD8+ T cells from peripheral blood, taken from a patient given anti-PD-1 treatment. The source of these receptors is a human donor with melanoma.

V usage is TRBV30 and J usage is TRBJ1-6, with a tentative D call TRBD1 (5 bases). CDR1 is GTSNPN, CDR2 SVGIG, per germline (reference sequence). This CDR3 is built from 16 residues. V shed 3 bases and J shed 6 bases, with 18 bases lying between them. The CDR3 reads CAWRRRLGLSNSPLHF. The CDR3 DNA is TGTGCCTGGAGGAGGAGGCTGGGACTATCTAATTCACCCCTCCACTTT.

The chain is built from TRBV28 and TRBJ2-1, with TRBD2 matching over 9 bases. Trimming removed 2 bases from V and 8 bases from J; junction bases left unmatched: 4. In germline, CDR1 is MDHEN, CDR2 SYDVKM. The CDR3 is 14 residues long. The CDR3 here is CASSLAAGGYEQFF. For the CDR3, the DNA is TGTGCCAGCAGTTTAGCAGCGGGGGGCTATGAGCAGTTCTTC.

This clone has a handful of counts. The chain has TRBV14 and TRBJ2-3; D unclear. The CDR3 is made up of 15 amino acids. The V and J ends lost 0 bases and 2 bases respectively, with 9 bases between them. Germline V gene data show CDR1 as SGHDN and CDR2 as FVKESK. As DNA, the CDR3 is TGTGCCAGCAGCCAAGATGGGTCCCACACAGATACGCAGTATTTT. This translates into CASSQDGSHTDTQYF. Supplemented by reference TRBV14 and TRBJ2-3, the full variable domain reads EAGVTQFPSHSVIEKGQTVTLRCDPISGHDNLYWYRRVMGKEIKFLLHFVKESKQDESGMPNNRFLAERTGGTYSTLKVQPAELEDSGVYFCASSQDGSHTDTQYFGPGTRLTVL.

This clone was found a few times. The chain uses TRBV6-5 and TRBJ2-1, with 12 positions matching TRBD2. Per germline, CDR1 MNHEY and CDR2 SVGAGI. Losses at the gene ends were 5 bases for V and 8 bases for J; bases not matched to a gene: 4. CDR3 length equals 14 residues. Written as DNA, the CDR3 is TGTGCCAGCAGTCTAGCGGGGGGGTACGATGAGCAGTTCTTC. Amino acids: CASSLAGGYDEQFF.

The chain links TRBV10-3 to TRBJ1-4; tentatively, D is TRBD1 (6 bases). The ends were cut back, 5 bases at V and 5 bases at J, with 9 bases in the middle. CDR1 ENHRY and CDR2 SYGVKD come from the germline V gene. The CDR3 consists of 13 residues. CDR3 coding DNA: TGTGCCATCAGTCCCGGACAGAATGAAAAACTGTTTTTT. This encodes CAISPGQNEKLFF.

V is TRBV6-5 and J is TRBJ1-1; tentatively, D is TRBD1 (5 bases). Germline V lookup: CDR1 MNHEY, CDR2 SVGAGI. Trimming took 4 bases from V and 4 from J, leaving 7 bases between them. The CDR3 has 12 residues. The CDR3 region has the DNA TGTGCCAGCAGTTTGGGGACCACTGAAGCTTTCTTT. It specifies CASSLGTTEAFF.

This chain links TRBV6-1 with TRBJ1-5; 10 bases agree with TRBD1. CDR3 size: 17 residues. The V gene end was trimmed by 2 bases and the J gene end by 3 bases; junction bases not matched to a gene: 7. Germline V CDR1 and CDR2: MNHNS, SASEGT. The CDR3 sequence is CASSERGTGVNNQPQHF. DNA of the CDR3: TGTGCCAGCAGTGAAAGGGGGACAGGGGTTAACAATCAGCCCCAGCATTTT.

The rearrangement links TRBV11-2 to TRBJ2-5; 10 bases map to TRBD1. The V and J ends lost 5 bases and 5 bases, in that order; junction bases with no gene match: 8. Germline V gene sequence: CDR1 SGHAT, CDR2 FQNNGV. This CDR3 spans 15 amino acids. The CDR3 protein is CASSHPTGGLETQYF. As DNA, the CDR3 is TGTGCCAGCAGCCACCCGACAGGGGGCTTGGAGACCCAGTACTTC.

This rearrangement joins TRBV29-1 to TRBJ1-2, with D possibly TRBD1 on 6 matching bases. Looked up from germline, CDR1 is SQVTM and CDR2 is ANQGSEA. Trimming pared 0 bases from V and 4 bases from J, leaving 12 bases between. CDR3 length: 14 amino acids. CDR3: CSVEEDSASYGYTF. CDR3 coding DNA: TGCAGCGTTGAAGAGGACAGCGCTTCCTATGGCTACACCTTC.

The V gene is TRBV9, the J gene TRBJ1-1, with 7 bases identical to TRBD1. There are 13 residues in the CDR3. The V gene's germline CDR1 is SGDLS and CDR2 YYNGEE. V shed 3 bases and J 9 bases; nucleotides not matched to a gene: 8. Here the CDR3 DNA reads TGTGCCAGCAGCGCCGGGACAGCAAGGCAAGCTTTCTTT. Protein: CASSAGTARQAFF. Complete variable domain (other parts from reference TRBV9 and TRBJ1-1): DSGVTQTPKHLITATGQRVTLRCSPRSGDLSVYWYQQSLDQGLQFLIQYYNGEERAKGNILERFSAQQFPDLHSELNLSSLELGDSALYFCASSAGTARQAFFGQGTRLTVV.

This chain links TRBV7-8 with TRBJ2-3, with D perhaps given as TRBD1 or TRBD2 (6 bases each). This CDR3 has 17 residues. In germline, CDR1 is SGHVS, CDR2 FQNEAQ. V shed 5 bases and J shed 0 bases, with 18 bases lying between them. CDR3 residues: CASSPGPGALSTDTQYF. The CDR3 coding sequence is TGTGCCAGCAGCCCGGGGCCGGGGGCCCTTAGCACAGATACGCAGTATTTT.

This chain joins TRBV29-1 and TRBJ1-1; tentatively, D is TRBD1 (5 bases). The CDR3 extends over 12 amino acids. V dropped 4 bases and J dropped 1 base, with 7 bases sitting between them. Germline V gene sequence: CDR1 SQVTM, CDR2 ANQGSEA. DNA of the CDR3: TGCAGCGTTGGTGGGGCGAACACTGAAGCTTTCTTT. It codes for CSVGGANTEAFF.

V and J are TRBV5-1 and TRBJ1-2, with TRBD1 matching 7 bases. The CDR3 has 13 amino acids. The ends lost 5 bases at V and 6 bases at J; junction bases unmatched: 7. Germline CDR1 is SGHRS and CDR2 is YFSETQ. CDR3 sequence (DNA): TGCGCCAGCAGGACGGGACAGCCAGATGGCTACACCTTC. Amino acid sequence: CASRTGQPDGYTF.

The chain is built from TRBV7-2 and TRBJ1-1; 8 bases agree with TRBD1. The CDR3 is made up of 15 amino acids. Losses at the gene ends were 4 bases for V and 1 base for J; bases not matched to a gene: 5. CDR1 and CDR2 (germline): SGHTA, FQGNSA. CDR3 sequence reads: CASSWSDRGNTEAFF. CDR3 nucleotides: TGTGCCAGCAGCTGGTCCGACAGGGGGAACACTGAAGCTTTCTTT.

This rearrangement joins TRBV3-1 (or the pseudogene TRBV3-2) to TRBJ2-7; possibly TRBD1 or TRBD2 for D (5 bases each). CDR1 and CDR2 (germline): LGHDT, YNNKEL (reference sequence). This CDR3 contains 14 residues. V shed 4 bases and J shed 2 bases, with 12 bases lying between them. The CDR3 here is CASSPGLGPYEQYF. As DNA, the CDR3 is TGTGCCAGCAGCCCCGGACTGGGGCCCTACGAGCAGTACTTC.

The rearrangement uses TRBV30 and TRBJ1-2, with D unresolved. The germline V gene encodes CDR1 GTSNPN and CDR2 SVGIG (reference sequence). The CDR3 covers 13 residues. Between the trimmed V and J ends, which lost 7 bases and 3 bases, there was a span of 15 bases. CDR3 loop: CALKTLKDYGYTF. The CDR3 nucleotides read TGTGCCTTAAAGACCCTAAAGGACTATGGCTACACCTTC.

This clone was found once. V usage is TRBV15 and J usage is TRBJ1-6; D call uncertain. There are 16 residues in the CDR3. Per the germline V gene, CDR1 is LNHNV and CDR2 is YYDKDF (reference sequence). Trimming pared 0 bases from V and 13 bases from J, leaving 19 bases between. This CDR3 is CATSRDVDPMKAPLHF. DNA for the CDR3: TGTGCCACCAGCAGAGATGTCGACCCCATGAAGGCCCCCCTCCACTTT.

J is TRBJ2-1 and V is TRBV19; D is ambiguous. The V end was cut by 1 base, the J end by 7 bases, with 5 bases between. This CDR3 spans 12 amino acids. Germline lookup yields CDR1 LNHDA and CDR2 SQIVND (reference sequence). The CDR3 sequence: CASSIGGNEQFF. The CDR3 bases are TGTGCCAGTAGTATAGGGGGAAATGAGCAGTTCTTC.

The chain combines TRBV5-1 with TRBJ2-5; 10 bases agree with TRBD1. From germline, CDR1 is SGHRS and CDR2 YFSETQ. CDR3 length: 15 residues. The ends lost 4 bases at V and 5 bases at J; junction bases unmatched: 8. CDR3 coding DNA: TGCGCCAGCAGCGGTGGGGGACAGGGGAGGGAGACCCAGTACTTC. Amino acids: CASSGGGQGRETQYF.

The chain uses TRBV16 and TRBJ1-2; D is perhaps TRBD1 (5 bases). The V end was cut by 0 bases, the J end by 4 bases, with 15 bases between. The length of the CDR3 is 16 residues. Germline loops: CDR1 KGHSY, CDR2 FQNENV. The CDR3 region is CASSQSIEGAPYGYTF. CDR3 sequence (DNA): TGTGCCAGCAGCCAATCGATCGAAGGGGCCCCCTATGGCTACACCTTC.

CDR3 protein: CASSGIYKGVEKLFF. The DNA for the CDR3 is TGTGCCAGCAGTGGAATTTATAAAGGGGTTGAAAAACTGTTTTTT. This chain connects TRBV2 to TRBJ1-4; possibly TRBD1 for D (5 bases). The V gene lost 4 bases and the J gene lost 7 bases, with 16 bases spanning the gap. The germline V gene has CDR1 SNHLY and CDR2 FYNNEI. The CDR3 contains 15 residues.

J is TRBJ1-6 and V is TRBV27, with D maybe TRBD1 (6 bases). V shed 6 bases and J shed 10 bases, with 13 bases lying between them. Per germline, CDR1 MNHEY and CDR2 SMNVEV (reference sequence). This CDR3 is 13 amino acids long. CDR3 coding DNA: TGTGCCAGCAGCAACAGGGAATACTCACCCCTCCACTTT. Its protein product is CASSNREYSPLHF.